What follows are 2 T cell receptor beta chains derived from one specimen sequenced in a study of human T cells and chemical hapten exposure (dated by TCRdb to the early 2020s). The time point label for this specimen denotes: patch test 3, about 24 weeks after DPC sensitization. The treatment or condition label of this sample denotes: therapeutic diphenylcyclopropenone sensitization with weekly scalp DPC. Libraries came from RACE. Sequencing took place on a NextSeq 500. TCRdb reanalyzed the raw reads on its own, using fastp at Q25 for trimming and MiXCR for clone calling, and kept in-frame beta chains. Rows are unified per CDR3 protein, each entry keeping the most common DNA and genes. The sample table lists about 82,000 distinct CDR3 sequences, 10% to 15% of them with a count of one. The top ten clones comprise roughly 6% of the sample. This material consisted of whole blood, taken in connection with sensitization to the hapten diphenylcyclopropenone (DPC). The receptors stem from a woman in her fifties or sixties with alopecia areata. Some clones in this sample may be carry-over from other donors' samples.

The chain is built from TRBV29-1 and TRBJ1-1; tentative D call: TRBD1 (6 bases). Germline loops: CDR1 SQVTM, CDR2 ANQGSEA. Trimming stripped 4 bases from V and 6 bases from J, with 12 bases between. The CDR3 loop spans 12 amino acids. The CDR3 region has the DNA TGCAGCGTTGTCAAGGGGGGCCCTGAAGCTTTCTTT. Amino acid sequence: CSVVKGGPEAFF.

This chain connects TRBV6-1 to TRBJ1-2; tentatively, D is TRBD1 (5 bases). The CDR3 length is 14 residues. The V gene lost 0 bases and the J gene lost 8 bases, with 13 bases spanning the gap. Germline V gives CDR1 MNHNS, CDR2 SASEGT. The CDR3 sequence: CASSEAPQGGGYTF. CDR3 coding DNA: TGTGCCAGCAGTGAAGCCCCCCAGGGAGGCGGCTACACCTTC.